What follows are 7 T cell receptor beta chains derived from one specimen sequenced in a study of T cell responses to AZD1222 COVID-19 vaccine. Assay: immunoSEQ multiplex PCR; the TCRdb copy retains only in-frame clones and omits some. The table includes more than 100,000 clones, roughly 87% detected once. The sample in question was peripheral blood, obtained on day 0 of AZD1222 vaccination. The receptors were gathered from an adult in good health.

This clone has just a few counts. The chain is built from TRBV5-6 and TRBJ1-2, with 7 bases identical to TRBD1. Germline V gene data show CDR1 as SGHDT and CDR2 as YYEEEE. After removal of 4 bases from V and 4 bases from J, the junction contained 7 bases not matched to a gene. This CDR3 spans 14 amino acids. DNA for the CDR3: TGTGCCAGCAGCCAGGACAGGAGCCCCTATGGCTACACCTTC. Amino acid sequence: CASSQDRSPYGYTF. The full variable domain, with the rest looked up from reference TRBV5-6 and TRBJ1-2, is DAGVTQSPTHLIKTRGQQVTLRCSPKSGHDTVSWYQQALGQGPQFIFQYYEEEERQRGNFPDRFSGHQFPNYSSELNVNALLLGDSALYLCASSQDRSPYGYTFGSGTRLTVV.

The chain links TRBV7-3 to TRBJ2-1; D gene uncertain. The ends were cut back, 2 bases at V and 1 base at J, with 9 bases in the middle. The CDR3 has 15 residues. Germline V gene data show CDR1 as SGHTA and CDR2 as FQGTGA. The CDR3 nucleotides read TGTGCCAGCAGCTTAGCATCTACGTCCTACAATGAGCAGTTCTTC. Translation: CASSLASTSYNEQFF.

The CDR3: CASNSVLAGVEQYF. The CDR3 DNA reads TGTGCCAGCAACTCAGTGCTAGCGGGGGTCGAGCAGTACTTC. The V gene is TRBV7-9, the J gene TRBJ2-7, with 10 bases lining up with TRBD2. The CDR3 runs 14 residues. J lost 6 bases, V lost 7 bases, and 9 bases had no gene match. Per germline, CDR1 SEHNR and CDR2 FQNEAQ (reference sequence).

The chain carries TRBV7-8 and TRBJ1-2, with D possibly matching TRBD1 (5 bases). With 1 base removed from V and 8 bases from J, the gap between germline ends came to 11 bases. From germline, CDR1 is SGHVS and CDR2 FQNEAQ. The CDR3 sequence is 13 residues long. CDR3 coding DNA: TGTGCCAGCAGCTTAGTTTCCGAGGGGGGCTACACCTTC. Amino acids: CASSLVSEGGYTF.

This chain links TRBV7-9 with TRBJ2-1; 10 bases agree with TRBD2. The CDR3 is 15 amino acids. The V and J ends lost 5 bases and 9 bases, in that order; junction bases with no gene match: 10. Looked up from germline, CDR1 is SEHNR and CDR2 is FQNEAQ (reference sequence). Here the CDR3 DNA reads TGTGCCAGCAGCCAGGGACTAGCGCGATACGGTGAGCAGTTCTTC. Protein: CASSQGLARYGEQFF.

The chain combines TRBV12-3 or TRBV12-4 with TRBJ1-2; D is perhaps TRBD1 (5 bases). The CDR3 spans 13 residues. V was clipped by 3 bases and J by 7 bases, with 12 bases between them. The CDR3 protein is CASSFEPGTGYTF. The CDR3 DNA follows: TGTGCCAGCAGTTTCGAGCCAGGGACTGGCTACACCTTC.

The chain links TRBV16 to TRBJ2-7; 7 bases line up with TRBD2. Trimming removed 7 bases from V and 1 base from J; junction bases left unmatched: 4. CDR3 length: 13 amino acids. CDR1 is KGHSY and CDR2 is FQNENV in the germline V gene. CDR3 region: CASTLAVSYEQYF. The CDR3 DNA reads as TGTGCCAGCACCCTAGCGGTATCCTACGAGCAGTACTTC.